Given below is one TCR beta chain in context. The target antigen is unknown. This sample is drawn from a study of graft-versus-host responses after intestinal transplantation. Sequenced by immunoSEQ multiplex PCR; TCRdb stores in-frame clones only, minus some. The sample includes about 50,000 clones, over 90% of them seen just once. CDR1 is KGHSH, CDR2 LQKENI, per germline. The ends were cut back, 4 bases at V and 4 bases at J, with 14 bases in the middle. The CDR3 loop spans 15 amino acids. This chain joins TRBV18 and TRBJ1-3; D not resolved. This specimen was unstimulated CD4+ T cells sorted from spleen or lymph node cells, taken before transplant. This TCR derives from a human donor who was the organ donor for an intestinal transplant. The CDR3 DNA follows: TGTGCCAGCTCACGAAACCACGAGCAAGGAAACACCATATATTTT. Protein product: CASSRNHEQGNTIYF.